The present T cell receptor (beta chain) was sequenced within a study of CD8+ T cells in alopecia areata. Obtained from alopecia areata patients were lesional scalp punch biopsies along with peripheral blood. For this clone: Its antigen is as yet unknown.

With 4 bases removed from V and 0 bases from J, the gap between germline ends came to 13 bases. CDR1 and CDR2 (germline): MNHEY, SVGAGI. This CDR3 spans 16 amino acids. Following RNA extraction, reverse transcription yielded cDNA that acted as the sequencing template. Measured with immunoSEQ multiplex PCR; TCRdb has only the in-frame clones, and not every one. In the table there are roughly 30,000 clones, about two thirds of which are singletons. Study-wide results and caveats: Lesional scalp exceeded normal scalp in clonality, especially in alopecia totalis/universalis. Normal skin contains resident alphabeta T cells, and these are also sequenced in scalp samples.

The sample was NKG2D-high CD8+ T cells sorted from blood. The source of this sequence is a human donor with alopecia areata. This rearrangement joins TRBV6-5 to TRBJ2-4, with D tentatively TRBD1 (5 bases). CDR3 in DNA: TGTGCCAGCAGTTTCGACAGTGCTTTAGCCAAAAACATTCAGTACTTC. Protein product: CASSFDSALAKNIQYF.